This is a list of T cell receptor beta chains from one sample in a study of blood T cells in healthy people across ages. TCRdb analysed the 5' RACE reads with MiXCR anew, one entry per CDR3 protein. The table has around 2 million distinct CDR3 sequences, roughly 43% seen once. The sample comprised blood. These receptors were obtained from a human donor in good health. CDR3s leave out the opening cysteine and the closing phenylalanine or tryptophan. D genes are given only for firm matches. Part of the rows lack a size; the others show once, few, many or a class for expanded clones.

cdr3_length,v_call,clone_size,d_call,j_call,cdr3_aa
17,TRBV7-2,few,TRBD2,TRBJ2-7,ASRTSTSGGAASSYEQY
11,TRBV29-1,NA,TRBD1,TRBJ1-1,SVDRDRNTEAF
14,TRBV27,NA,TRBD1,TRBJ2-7,ASSSLYRDSIYEQY
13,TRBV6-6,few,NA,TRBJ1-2,ASSYKGGANYGYT
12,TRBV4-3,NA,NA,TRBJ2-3,ASSQLVQGTTQY
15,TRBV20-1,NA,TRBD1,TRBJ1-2,SARDRIETGNLRGYT
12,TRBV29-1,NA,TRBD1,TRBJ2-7,SVLNRGESYEQY
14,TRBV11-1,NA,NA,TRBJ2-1,ASSSVVYREGNEQF
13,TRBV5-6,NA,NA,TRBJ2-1,ASSLTSFSYNEQF
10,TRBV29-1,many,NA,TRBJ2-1,SASLLGNEQF
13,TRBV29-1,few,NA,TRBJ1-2,SVDGRDIGSYGYT
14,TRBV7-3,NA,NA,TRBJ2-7,ASSLTGGNSGYEQY
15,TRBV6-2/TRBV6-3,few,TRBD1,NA,ASNLNLDRPLRDEQY
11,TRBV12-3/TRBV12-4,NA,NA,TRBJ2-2,ASNRPGIGELF
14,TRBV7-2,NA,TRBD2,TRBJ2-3,ASSLNSGVSTDTQY
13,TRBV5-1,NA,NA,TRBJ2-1,ASSPPGTHINEQF
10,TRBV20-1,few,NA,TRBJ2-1,SASGGISEQF
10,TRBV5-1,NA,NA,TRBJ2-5,ASSLRGQTQY
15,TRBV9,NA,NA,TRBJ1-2,ASSPKLYMSRSEGYT
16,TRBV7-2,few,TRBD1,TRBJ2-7,ASSLYRDRGGGIYEQY
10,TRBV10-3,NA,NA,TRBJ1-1,AISPGRTEAF
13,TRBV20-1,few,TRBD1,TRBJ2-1,SASRGFITGNEQF
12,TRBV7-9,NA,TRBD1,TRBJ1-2,ASSLVGQPYGYT
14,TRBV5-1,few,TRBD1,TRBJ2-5,ASSPWDRILQETQY
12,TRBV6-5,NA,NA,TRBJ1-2,ASSRTAGRYGYT
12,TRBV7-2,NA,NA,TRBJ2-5,ASSRGGTTETQY
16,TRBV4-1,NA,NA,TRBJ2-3,ASSLSWAGTLSTDTQY
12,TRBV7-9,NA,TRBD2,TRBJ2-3,ASRHGGSPDTQY
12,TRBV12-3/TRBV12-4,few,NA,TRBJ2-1,ASSLAREYNEQF
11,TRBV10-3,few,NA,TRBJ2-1,AISEGITIEQF
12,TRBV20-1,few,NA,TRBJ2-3,STRGYLSTDTQY
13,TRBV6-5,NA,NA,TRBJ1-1,ASSRRTRMNTEAF
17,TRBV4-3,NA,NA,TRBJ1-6,ASSQDRVGLFSYNSPLH
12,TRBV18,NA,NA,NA,ASSPEDRKETQY
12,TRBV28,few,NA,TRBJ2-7,ASKPPEVSGEQY
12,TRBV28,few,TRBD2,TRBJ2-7,ASSRSGGNYEQY
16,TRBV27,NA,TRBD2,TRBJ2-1,ASSLFMASGELDNEQF
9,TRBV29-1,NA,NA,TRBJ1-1,SGIRADEAF
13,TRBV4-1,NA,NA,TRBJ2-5,ASRPRVAPMGEQY
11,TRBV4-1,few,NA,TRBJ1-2,ASSQMTGNGYT
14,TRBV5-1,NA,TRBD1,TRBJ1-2,ASSLSGQGSIDGYT
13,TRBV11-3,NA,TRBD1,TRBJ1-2,ASSFGWTGDYGYT
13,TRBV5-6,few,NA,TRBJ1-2,ASSPASRGILGYT
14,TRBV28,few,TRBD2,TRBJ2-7,ASSSRVAGGSYEQY
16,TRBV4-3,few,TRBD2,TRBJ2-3,ASSHAAGVAGGGDTQY
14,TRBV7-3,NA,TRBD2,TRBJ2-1,ASSLTWGLANNEQF
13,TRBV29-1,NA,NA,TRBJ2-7,SVTGTGGLDYEQY
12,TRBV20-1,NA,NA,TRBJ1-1,SAVGRGLNTEAF
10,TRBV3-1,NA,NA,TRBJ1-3,ASSQDLFAIY
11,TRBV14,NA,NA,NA,ASSLREVETQY
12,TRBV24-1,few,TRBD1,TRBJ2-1,ATSDWDRESEQF
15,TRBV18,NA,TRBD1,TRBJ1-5,ASSPSLTTGSNQPQH
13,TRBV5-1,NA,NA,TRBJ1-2,ASSLASPTNYGYT
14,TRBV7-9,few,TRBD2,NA,ASSPRGLAGLYEQY
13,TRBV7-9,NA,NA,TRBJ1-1,ASSYMGGMTFEAF
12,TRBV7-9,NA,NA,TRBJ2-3,ARGDMDITDTQY
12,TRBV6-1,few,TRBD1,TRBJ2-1,ASSRQGLRDEQF
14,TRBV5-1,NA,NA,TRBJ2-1,ASSLASVGAQDEQF